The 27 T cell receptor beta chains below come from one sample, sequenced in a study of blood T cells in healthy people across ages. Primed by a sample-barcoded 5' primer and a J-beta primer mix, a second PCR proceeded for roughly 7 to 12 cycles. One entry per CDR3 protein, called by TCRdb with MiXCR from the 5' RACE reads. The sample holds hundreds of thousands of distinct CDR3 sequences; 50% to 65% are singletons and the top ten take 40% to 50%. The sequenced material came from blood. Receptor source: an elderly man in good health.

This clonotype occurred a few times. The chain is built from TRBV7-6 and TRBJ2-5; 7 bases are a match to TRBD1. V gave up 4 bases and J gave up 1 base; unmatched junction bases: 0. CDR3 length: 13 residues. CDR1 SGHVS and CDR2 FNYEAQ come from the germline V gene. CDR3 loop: CASSWDSQETQYF. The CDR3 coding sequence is TGTGCCAGCAGCTGGGACAGCCAAGAGACCCAGTACTTC.

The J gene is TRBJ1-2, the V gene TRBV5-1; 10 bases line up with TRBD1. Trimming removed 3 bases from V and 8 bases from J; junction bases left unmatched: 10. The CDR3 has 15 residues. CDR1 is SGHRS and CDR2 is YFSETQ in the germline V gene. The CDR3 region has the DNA TGCGCCAGCAGCTCTAAGACAGGGGGCGCGTCCGGCTACACCTTC. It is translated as CASSSKTGGASGYTF.

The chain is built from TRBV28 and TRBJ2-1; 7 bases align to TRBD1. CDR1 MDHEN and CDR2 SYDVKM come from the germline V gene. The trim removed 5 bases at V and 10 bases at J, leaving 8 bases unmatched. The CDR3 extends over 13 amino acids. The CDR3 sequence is CASSPGQVREQFF. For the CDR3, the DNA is TGTGCCAGCAGTCCCGGACAGGTTAGAGAGCAGTTCTTC. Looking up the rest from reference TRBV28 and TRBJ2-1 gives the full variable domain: DVKVTQSSRYLVKRTGEKVFLECVQDMDHENMFWYRQDPGLGLRLIYFSYDVKMKEKGDIPEGYSVSREKKERFSLILESASTNQTSMYLCASSPGQVREQFFGPGTRLTVL.

The CDR3 loop is CASSTPRVAGGGRVEQFF. The CDR3 DNA reads as TGTGCCAGCAGTACCCCGAGGGTAGCGGGAGGTGGGCGGGTTGAGCAGTTCTTC. The rearrangement joins TRBV28 to TRBJ2-1; TRBD2 aligns across 10 bases. V was clipped by 5 bases and J by 9 bases; unmatched bases: 19. Germline V gene sequence: CDR1 MDHEN, CDR2 SYDVKM. CDR3 length equals 18 residues.

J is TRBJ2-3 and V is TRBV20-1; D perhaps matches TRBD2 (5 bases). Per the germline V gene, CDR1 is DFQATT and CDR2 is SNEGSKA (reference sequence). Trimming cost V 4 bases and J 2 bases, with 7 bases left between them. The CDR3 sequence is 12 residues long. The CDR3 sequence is CSATGNTDTQYF. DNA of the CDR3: TGCAGTGCTACCGGGAACACAGATACGCAGTATTTT.

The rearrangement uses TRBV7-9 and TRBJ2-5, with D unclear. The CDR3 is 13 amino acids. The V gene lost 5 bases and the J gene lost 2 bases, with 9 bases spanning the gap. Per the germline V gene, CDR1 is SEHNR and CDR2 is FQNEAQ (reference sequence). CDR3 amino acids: CASSGVVQETQYF. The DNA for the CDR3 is TGTGCCAGCAGCGGGGTTGTGCAAGAGACCCAGTACTTC.

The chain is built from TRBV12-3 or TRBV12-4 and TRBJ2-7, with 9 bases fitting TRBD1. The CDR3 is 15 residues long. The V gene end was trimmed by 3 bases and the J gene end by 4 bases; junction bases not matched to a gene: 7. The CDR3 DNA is TGTGCCAGCAGTTTGTCGGGACAGGGCTCGTACGAGCAGTACTTC. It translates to CASSLSGQGSYEQYF.

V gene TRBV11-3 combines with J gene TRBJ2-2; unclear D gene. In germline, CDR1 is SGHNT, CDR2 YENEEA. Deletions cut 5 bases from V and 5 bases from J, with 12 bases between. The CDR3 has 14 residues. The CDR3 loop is CASSPGPFTGELFF. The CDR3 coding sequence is TGTGCCAGCAGCCCCGGACCGTTTACCGGGGAGCTGTTTTTT.

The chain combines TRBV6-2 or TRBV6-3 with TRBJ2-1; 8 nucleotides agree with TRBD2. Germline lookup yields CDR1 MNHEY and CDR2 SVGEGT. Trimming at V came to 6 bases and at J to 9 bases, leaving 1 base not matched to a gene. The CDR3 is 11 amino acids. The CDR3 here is CASRLAGEQFF. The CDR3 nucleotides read TGTGCCAGCAGGCTAGCGGGTGAGCAGTTCTTC.

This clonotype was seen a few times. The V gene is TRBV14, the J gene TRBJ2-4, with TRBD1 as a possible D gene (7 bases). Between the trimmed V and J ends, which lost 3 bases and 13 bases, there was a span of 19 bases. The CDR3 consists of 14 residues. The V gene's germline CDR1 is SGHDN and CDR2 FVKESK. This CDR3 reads CASSHPGTAREQYF. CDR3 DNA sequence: TGTGCCAGCAGCCACCCCGGGACAGCTCGGGAGCAGTACTTC.

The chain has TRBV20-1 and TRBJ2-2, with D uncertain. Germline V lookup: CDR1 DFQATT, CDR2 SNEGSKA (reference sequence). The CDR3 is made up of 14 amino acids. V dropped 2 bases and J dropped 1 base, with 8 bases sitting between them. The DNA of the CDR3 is TGCAGTGCTAGACCCGGCAGGAACACCGGGGAGCTGTTTTTT. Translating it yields CSARPGRNTGELFF.

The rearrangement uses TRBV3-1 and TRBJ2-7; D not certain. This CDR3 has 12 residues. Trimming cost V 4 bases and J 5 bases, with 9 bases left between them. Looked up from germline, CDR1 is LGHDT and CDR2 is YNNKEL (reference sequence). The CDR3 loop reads CASSLPRHEQYF. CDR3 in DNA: TGTGCCAGCAGCCTCCCCAGGCACGAGCAGTACTTC.

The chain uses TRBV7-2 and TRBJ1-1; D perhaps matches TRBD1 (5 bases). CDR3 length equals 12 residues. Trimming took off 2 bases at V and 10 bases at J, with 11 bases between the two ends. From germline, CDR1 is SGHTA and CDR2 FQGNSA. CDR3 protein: CASSLWGNAAFF. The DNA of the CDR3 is TGTGCCAGCAGCTTATGGGGCAATGCAGCTTTCTTT.

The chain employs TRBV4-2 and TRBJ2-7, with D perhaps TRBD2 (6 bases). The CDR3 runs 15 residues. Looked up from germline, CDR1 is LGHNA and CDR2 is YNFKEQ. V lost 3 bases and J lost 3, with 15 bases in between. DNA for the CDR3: TGTGCCAGCAGCCAGCCCGGGACTGGAAACTACGAGCAGTACTTC. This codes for CASSQPGTGNYEQYF.

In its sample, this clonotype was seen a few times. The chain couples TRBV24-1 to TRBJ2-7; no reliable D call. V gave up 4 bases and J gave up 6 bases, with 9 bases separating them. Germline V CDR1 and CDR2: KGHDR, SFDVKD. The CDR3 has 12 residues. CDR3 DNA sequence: TGTGCCACCAGTGAACCCGTGGGCGAGCAGTACTTC. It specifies CATSEPVGEQYF.

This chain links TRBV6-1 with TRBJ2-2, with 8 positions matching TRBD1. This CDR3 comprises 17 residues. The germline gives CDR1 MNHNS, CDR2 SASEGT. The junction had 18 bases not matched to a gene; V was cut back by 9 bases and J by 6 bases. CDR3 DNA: TGTGCCAGACCGGAAAGGCCCTCCAGGGGGCATGCCGGGGAGCTGTTTTTT. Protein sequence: CARPERPSRGHAGELFF.

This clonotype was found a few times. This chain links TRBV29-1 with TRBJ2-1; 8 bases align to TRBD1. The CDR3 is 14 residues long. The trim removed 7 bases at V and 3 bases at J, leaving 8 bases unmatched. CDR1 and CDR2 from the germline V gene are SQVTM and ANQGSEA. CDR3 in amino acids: CSAQLGTGYNEQFF. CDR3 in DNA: TGCAGCGCTCAGCTTGGGACAGGCTACAATGAGCAGTTCTTC.

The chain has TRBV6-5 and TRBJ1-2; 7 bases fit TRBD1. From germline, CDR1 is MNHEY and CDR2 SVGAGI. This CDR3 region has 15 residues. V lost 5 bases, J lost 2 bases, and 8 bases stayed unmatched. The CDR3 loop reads CASSRQGGGNYGYTF. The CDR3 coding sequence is TGTGCCAGCAGTCGACAGGGAGGAGGGAACTATGGCTACACCTTC.

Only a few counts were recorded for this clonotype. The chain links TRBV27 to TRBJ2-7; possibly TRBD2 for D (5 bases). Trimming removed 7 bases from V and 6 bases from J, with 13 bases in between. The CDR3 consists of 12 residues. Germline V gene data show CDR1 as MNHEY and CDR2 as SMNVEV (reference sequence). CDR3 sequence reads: CASKSGGTEQYF. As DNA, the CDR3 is TGTGCCAGCAAGTCCGGAGGAACCGAGCAGTACTTC.

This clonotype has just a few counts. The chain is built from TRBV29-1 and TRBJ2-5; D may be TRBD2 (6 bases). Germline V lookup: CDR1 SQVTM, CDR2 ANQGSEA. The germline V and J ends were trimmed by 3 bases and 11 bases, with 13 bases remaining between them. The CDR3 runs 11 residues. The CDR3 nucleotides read TGCAGCGTTGACCGCGGGAAAGAGCAGTACTTC. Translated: CSVDRGKEQYF.

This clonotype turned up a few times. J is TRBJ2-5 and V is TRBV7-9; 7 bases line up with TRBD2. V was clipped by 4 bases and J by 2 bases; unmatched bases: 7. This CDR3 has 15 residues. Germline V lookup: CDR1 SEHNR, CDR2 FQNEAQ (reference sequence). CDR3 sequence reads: CASSCPKGLQETQYF. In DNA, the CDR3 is TGTGCCAGCAGCTGCCCAAAGGGACTACAAGAGACCCAGTACTTC.

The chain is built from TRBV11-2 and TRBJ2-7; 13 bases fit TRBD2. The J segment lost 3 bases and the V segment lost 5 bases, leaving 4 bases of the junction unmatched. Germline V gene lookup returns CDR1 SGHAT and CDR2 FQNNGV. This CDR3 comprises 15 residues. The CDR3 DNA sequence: TGTGCCAGCAGCCACGGACTAGCGGGAGTCTACGAGCAGTACTTC. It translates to CASSHGLAGVYEQYF.

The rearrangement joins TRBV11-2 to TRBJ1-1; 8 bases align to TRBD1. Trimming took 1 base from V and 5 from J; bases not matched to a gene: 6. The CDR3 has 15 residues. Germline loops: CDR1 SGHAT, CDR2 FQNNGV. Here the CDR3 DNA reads TGTGCCAGCAGCTTAGGGGCCAGGGGGCTTACTGAAGCTTTCTTT. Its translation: CASSLGARGLTEAFF.

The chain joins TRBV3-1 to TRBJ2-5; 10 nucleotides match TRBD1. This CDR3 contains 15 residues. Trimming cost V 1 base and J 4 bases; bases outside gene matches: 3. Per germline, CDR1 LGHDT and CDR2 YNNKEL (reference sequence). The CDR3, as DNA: TGTGCCAGCAGCCAAGCCGGGACAGGGGTAGAGACCCAGTACTTC. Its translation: CASSQAGTGVETQYF.

The CDR3 reads CSAGLSSYEQYF. CDR3 DNA: TGCAGTGCTGGCCTTAGCTCCTACGAGCAGTACTTC. This chain connects TRBV20-1 to TRBJ2-7; no firm D call. From germline, CDR1 is DFQATT and CDR2 SNEGSKA (reference sequence). The CDR3 contains 12 residues. V was clipped by 5 bases and J by 0 bases, with 8 bases between them.

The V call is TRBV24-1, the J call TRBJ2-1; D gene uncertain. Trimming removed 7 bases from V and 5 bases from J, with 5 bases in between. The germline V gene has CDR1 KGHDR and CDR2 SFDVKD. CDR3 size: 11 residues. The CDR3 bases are TGTGCCACCAGGCTAAACAATGAGCAGTTCTTC. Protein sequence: CATRLNNEQFF.

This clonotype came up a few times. CDR3 residues: CASSQILAGEQFF. CDR3 nucleotide sequence: TGTGCCAGCAGCCAGATACTAGCGGGAGAGCAGTTCTTC. V is TRBV7-2 and J is TRBJ2-1, with TRBD2 matching 10 bases. Trimming cost V 5 bases and J 10 bases; bases outside gene matches: 5. The CDR3 length is 13 residues. The germline V gene encodes CDR1 SGHTA and CDR2 FQGNSA.